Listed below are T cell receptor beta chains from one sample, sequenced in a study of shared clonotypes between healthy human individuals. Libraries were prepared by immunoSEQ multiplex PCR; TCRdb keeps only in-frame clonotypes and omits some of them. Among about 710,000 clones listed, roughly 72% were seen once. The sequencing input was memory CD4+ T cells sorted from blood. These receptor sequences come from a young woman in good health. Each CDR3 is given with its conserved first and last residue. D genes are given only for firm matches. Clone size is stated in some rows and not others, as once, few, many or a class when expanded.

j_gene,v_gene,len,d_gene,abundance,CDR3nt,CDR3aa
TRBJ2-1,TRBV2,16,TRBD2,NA,TGTGCCAGCACTCGCGGCGGCGGGAGGTTTGGGGATGAGCAGTTCTTC,CASTRGGGRFGDEQFF
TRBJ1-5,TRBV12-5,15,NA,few,TGTGCTAGTGGTTTGGGGGGGGATATTTTTGAGCCCCAGCATTTT,CASGLGGDIFEPQHF
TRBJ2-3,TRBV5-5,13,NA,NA,TGTGCCAGCAGCACCCGACGCACAGATACGCAGTATTTT,CASSTRRTDTQYF
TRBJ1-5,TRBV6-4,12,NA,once,TGTGCCAGCAGCGGAGGCAATCAGCCCCAGCATTTT,CASSGGNQPQHF
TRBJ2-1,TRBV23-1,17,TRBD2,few,TGCGCCAGCAGTCAATCGGGGACTAGCCGAAAGGGCGATGAGCAGTTCTTC,CASSQSGTSRKGDEQFF
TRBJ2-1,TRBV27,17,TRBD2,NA,TGTGCCAGCAGCCTAAACCCTAGCGGGAGCTCCTACAATGAGCAGTTCTTC,CASSLNPSGSSYNEQFF
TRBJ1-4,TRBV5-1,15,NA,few,TGCGCCAGCACCGTTAGTGGGGCTCTTGGAGAAAAACTGTTTTTT,CASTVSGALGEKLFF
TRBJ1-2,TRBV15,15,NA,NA,TGTGCCACCAGCAGAGATCGGGCGACAAGTCTTGGCTACACCTTC,CATSRDRATSLGYTF
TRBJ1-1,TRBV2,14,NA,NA,TGTGCCAGCAGTGGGAACGTCAGGAACACTGAAGCTTTCTTT,CASSGNVRNTEAFF
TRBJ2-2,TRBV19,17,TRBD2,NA,TGTGCCAGTAGTAGGCTAGCGGGAGTTTCGAGCACCGGGGAGCTGTTTTTT,CASSRLAGVSSTGELFF
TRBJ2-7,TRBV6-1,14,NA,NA,TGTGCCAGCAGTGAACGCACTCCTGTTGCTGAGCAGTACTTC,CASSERTPVAEQYF
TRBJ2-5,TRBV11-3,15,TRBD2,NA,TGTGCCAGCAGCTTAGGCGGGAGGGGTCAAGAGACCCAGTACTTC,CASSLGGRGQETQYF
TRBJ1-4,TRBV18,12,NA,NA,TGTGCCAGCTCACAGGGGGATGAAAAACTGTTTTTT,CASSQGDEKLFF
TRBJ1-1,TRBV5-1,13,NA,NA,TGCGCCAGCAGCTCGACAGCATCCACTGAAGCTTTCTTT,CASSSTASTEAFF
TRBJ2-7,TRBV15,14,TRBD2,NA,TGTGCCACCAGCAAAGGGACTAGCATCCACGAGCAGTACTTC,CATSKGTSIHEQYF
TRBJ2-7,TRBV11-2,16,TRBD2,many,TGTGCCAGCAGCTTCGAGGGAGGGATTGAGACCTACGAGCAGTACTTC,CASSFEGGIETYEQYF
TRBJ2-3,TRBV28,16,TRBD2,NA,TGTGCCAGCATCCCTCGTAGCGGGAGGGCCTCGGATACGCAGTATTTT,CASIPRSGRASDTQYF
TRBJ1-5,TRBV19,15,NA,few,TGTGCCAGTAGTATAGCGGCGGCTAAAAATCAGCCCCAGCATTTT,CASSIAAAKNQPQHF
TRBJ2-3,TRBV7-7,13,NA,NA,TGTGCCAGCAGCTTAAGTCAGGAAGATACGCAGTATTTT,CASSLSQEDTQYF
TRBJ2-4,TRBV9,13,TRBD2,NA,TGTGCCAGCAGCCCCCGGACTAGCGGAACACAGTACTTC,CASSPRTSGTQYF
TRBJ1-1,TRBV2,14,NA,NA,TGTGCCAGCGTACTCGGGACGCCAGACACTGAAGCTTTCTTT,CASVLGTPDTEAFF
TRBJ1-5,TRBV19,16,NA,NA,TGTGCCAGTAATCCCACAGGGAGTGTAAGCAATCAGCCCCAGCATTTT,CASNPTGSVSNQPQHF
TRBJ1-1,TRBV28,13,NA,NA,TGTGCCAGCGGCGGCGGGAGGAACACTGAAGCTTTCTTT,CASGGGRNTEAFF
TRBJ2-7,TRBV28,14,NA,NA,TGTGCCAGCAAATCCCCTAGCCAGGGCCACGAGCAGTACTTC,CASKSPSQGHEQYF
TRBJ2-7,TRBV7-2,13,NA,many,TGTGCCAGCAGCTTTGGAGCGGAATACGAGCAGTACTTC,CASSFGAEYEQYF
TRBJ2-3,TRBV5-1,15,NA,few,TGCGCCAGCAGCTTGGTACTGGGTGCTGCGGATACGCAGTATTTT,CASSLVLGAADTQYF
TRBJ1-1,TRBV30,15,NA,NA,TGTGCCTGGACCCGGCAAGGGGGGGCGAGGCCTGAAGCTTTCTTT,CAWTRQGGARPEAFF
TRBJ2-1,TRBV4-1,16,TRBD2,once,TGCGCCAGCAGCCAACCTACTAGCGGGGGCTCCAATGAGCAGTTCTTC,CASSQPTSGGSNEQFF
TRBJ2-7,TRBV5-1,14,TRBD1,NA,TGCGCCAGCAGCTACGGACAGGGGGACTACGAGCAGTACTTC,CASSYGQGDYEQYF
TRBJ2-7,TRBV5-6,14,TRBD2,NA,TGTGCCAGCCAGACTAGCGGGGGATCCTACGAGCAGTACTTC,CASQTSGGSYEQYF
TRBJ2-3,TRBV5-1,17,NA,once,TGCGCCAGCAGCTTGGGTGCCGACACGAGGAGCACAGATACGCAGTATTTT,CASSLGADTRSTDTQYF
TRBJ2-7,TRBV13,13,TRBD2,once,TGTGCCAGCAGCCCCCCGGGGGGATTCGAGCAGTACTTC,CASSPPGGFEQYF
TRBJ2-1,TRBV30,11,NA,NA,TGTGCCCGCTGGCAGGCTTGGGAGCAGTTCTTC,CARWQAWEQFF
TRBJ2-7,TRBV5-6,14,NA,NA,TGTGCCAGCAGCTTGGTCGCGGGAAGGAACGAGCAGTACTTC,CASSLVAGRNEQYF
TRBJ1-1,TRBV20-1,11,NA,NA,TGCAGTGCTCTCGGGACCGCCGAAGCTTTCTTT,CSALGTAEAFF
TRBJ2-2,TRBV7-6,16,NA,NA,TGTGCCAGCAGACAAGCCCCGGGGGAGAACACCGGGGAGCTGTTTTTT,CASRQAPGENTGELFF